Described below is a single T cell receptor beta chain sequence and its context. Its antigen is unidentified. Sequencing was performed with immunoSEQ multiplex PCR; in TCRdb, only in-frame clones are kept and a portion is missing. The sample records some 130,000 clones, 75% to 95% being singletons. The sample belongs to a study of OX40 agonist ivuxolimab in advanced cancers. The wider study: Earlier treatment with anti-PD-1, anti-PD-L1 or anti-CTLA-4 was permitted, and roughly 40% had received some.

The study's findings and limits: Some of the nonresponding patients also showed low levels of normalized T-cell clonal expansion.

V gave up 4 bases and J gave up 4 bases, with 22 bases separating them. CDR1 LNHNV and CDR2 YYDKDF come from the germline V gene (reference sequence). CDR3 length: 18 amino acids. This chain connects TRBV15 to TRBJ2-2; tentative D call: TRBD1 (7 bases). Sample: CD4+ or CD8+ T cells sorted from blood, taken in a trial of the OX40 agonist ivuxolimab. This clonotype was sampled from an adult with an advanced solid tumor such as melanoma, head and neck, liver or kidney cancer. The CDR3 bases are TGTGCCACCAGCATTCATCCAAACTACAGGGGAGGCACCGGGGAGCTGTTTTTT. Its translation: CATSIHPNYRGGTGELFF.